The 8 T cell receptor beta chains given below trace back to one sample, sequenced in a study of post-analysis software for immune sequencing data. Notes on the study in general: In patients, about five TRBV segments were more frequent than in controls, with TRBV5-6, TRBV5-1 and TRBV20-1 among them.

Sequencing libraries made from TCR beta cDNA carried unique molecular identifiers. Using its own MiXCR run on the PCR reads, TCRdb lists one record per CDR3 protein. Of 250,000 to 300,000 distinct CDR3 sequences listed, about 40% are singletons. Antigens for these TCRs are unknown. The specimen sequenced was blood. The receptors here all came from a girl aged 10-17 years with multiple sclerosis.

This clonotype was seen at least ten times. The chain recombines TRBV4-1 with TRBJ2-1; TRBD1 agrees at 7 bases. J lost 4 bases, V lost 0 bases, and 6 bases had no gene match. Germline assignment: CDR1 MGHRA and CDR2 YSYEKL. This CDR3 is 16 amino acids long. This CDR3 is CASSQDLGDRYNEQFF. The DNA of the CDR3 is TGCGCCAGCAGCCAAGATCTGGGGGACAGATACAATGAGCAGTTCTTC.

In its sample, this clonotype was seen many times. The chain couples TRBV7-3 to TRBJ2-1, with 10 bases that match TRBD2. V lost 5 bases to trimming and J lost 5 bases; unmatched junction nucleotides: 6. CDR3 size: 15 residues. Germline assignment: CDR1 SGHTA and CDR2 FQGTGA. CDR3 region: CASSPGSGRNNEQFF. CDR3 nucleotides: TGTGCCAGCAGCCCGGGTAGCGGGAGGAACAATGAGCAGTTCTTC.

The CDR3 here is CASSYGQGPYEAFF. The CDR3 DNA reads TGTGCCAGCAGCTACGGACAGGGGCCATATGAAGCTTTCTTT. J is TRBJ1-1 and V is TRBV6-5; 9 bases agree with TRBD1. The germline CDR1 and CDR2 sequences are MNHEY and SVGAGI. The CDR3 extends over 14 amino acids. The V segment lost 6 bases and the J segment 7 bases; nucleotides outside the gene matches: 9.

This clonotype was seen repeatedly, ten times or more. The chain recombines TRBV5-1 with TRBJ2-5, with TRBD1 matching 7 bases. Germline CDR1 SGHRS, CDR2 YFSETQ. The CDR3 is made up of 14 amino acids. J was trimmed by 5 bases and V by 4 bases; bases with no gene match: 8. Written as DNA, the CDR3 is TGCGCCAGCAGCCCGGGACAGCTCCGGGAGACCCAGTACTTC. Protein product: CASSPGQLRETQYF.

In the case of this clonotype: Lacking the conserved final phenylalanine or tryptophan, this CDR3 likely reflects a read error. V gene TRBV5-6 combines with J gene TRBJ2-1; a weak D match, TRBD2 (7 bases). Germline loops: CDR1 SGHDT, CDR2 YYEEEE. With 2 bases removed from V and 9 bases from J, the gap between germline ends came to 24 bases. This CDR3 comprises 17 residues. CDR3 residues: CASSFGGGRRGYGEQFV. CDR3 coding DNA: TGTGCCAGCAGCTTCGGTGGCGGGAGAAGGGGGTATGGTGAGCAGTTCGTC.

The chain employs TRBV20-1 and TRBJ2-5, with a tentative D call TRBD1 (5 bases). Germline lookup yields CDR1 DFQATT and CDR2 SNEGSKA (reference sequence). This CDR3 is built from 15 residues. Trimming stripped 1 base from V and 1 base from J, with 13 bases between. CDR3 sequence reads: CSARAFQGSQETQYF. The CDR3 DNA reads TGCAGTGCTAGAGCTTTTCAGGGTAGCCAAGAGACCCAGTACTTC.

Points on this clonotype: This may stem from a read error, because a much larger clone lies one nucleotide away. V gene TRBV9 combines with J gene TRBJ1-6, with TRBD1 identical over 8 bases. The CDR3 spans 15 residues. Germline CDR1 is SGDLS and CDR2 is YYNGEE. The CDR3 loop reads CASSVEDRGDSPPHF. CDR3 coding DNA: TGTGCCAGCAGCGTAGAAGACAGGGGAGATTCACCCCCCCACTTT.

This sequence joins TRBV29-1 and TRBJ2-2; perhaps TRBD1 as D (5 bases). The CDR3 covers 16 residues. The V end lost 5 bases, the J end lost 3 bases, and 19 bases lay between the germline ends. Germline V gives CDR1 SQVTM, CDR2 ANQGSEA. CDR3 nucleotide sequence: TGCAGCGTTTTGGTGGGGCCCAAGTGGGACACCGGGGAGCTGTTTTTT. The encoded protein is CSVLVGPKWDTGELFF.